The present T cell receptor beta chain was sequenced within a study of identical twins. Study results and limitations: Within twin pairs, the out-of-frame alpha sequences they shared showed excess low generation probability. In cord blood, abundant beta clonotypes had fewer insertions; memory showed no trend. Interpretation of the results relied on cross-sectional statistical analysis and not on following the same donors.

This CDR3 has 16 residues. The V gene lost 0 bases and the J gene lost 8 bases, with 16 bases spanning the gap. CDR1 is MGHRA, CDR2 YSYEKL, per germline. TCRdb called the 5' RACE reads again in MiXCR, with one record for every CDR3 protein. This sample carries a few hundred thousand distinct CDR3 sequences, 9% to 10% of them seen once, and the ten largest clones take around 8.6%. This clonotype has a count of ten or more. Its antigen remains unidentified. The gene calls are TRBV4-1 and TRBJ1-4; the D gene is possibly TRBD1 (5 bases). The receptor comes from a woman in her fifties or sixties in good health. Sequenced material: naive T cells sorted from blood. The CDR3 spells CASSQDLGGAREKLFF. CDR3 DNA sequence: TGCGCCAGCAGCCAAGATCTGGGAGGGGCGCGGGAAAAACTGTTTTTT.